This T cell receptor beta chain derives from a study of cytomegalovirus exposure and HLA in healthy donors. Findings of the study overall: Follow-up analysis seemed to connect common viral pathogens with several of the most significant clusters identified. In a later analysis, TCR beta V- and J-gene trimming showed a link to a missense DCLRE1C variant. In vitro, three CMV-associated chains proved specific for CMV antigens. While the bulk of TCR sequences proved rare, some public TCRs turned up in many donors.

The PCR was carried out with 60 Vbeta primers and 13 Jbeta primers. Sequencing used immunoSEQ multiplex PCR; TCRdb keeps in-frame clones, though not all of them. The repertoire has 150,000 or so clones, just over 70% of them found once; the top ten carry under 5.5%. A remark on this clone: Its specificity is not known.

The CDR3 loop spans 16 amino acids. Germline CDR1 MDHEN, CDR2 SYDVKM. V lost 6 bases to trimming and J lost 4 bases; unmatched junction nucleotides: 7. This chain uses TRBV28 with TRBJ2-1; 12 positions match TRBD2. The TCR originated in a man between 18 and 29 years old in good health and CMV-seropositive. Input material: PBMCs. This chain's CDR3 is CASRATSGGSYNEQFF. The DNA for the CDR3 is TGTGCCAGCAGGGCCACTAGCGGGGGGTCTTACAATGAGCAGTTCTTC.